The 26 T cell receptor beta chains below all came from one sample that was sequenced in a study of cytomegalovirus exposure and HLA in healthy donors. Primers included in the PCR were 60 Vbeta and 13 Jbeta primers. Assay: immunoSEQ multiplex PCR; the TCRdb copy retains only in-frame clones and omits some. The sample consists of 60,000 to 70,000 clones, roughly 75% of them appearing once. The sample comprised PBMCs. The receptors originated from a man aged 60-69 years in good health and CMV-seropositive.

V gene TRBV5-1 combines with J gene TRBJ2-1; D is ambiguous. CDR1 and CDR2 from the germline V gene are SGHRS and YFSETQ. There are 15 residues in the CDR3. V lost 0 bases to trimming and J lost 2 bases, with 9 bases between them. The DNA of the CDR3 is TGCGCCAGCAGCTTGGACCCGGGTCCCTACAATGAGCAGTTCTTC. It is translated as CASSLDPGPYNEQFF.

The CDR3 is CASSERVGTGELFF. The CDR3 nucleotides are TGCGCCAGCAGTGAACGGGTCGGGACCGGGGAGCTGTTTTTT. J is TRBJ2-2 and V is TRBV10-2; D call uncertain. Germline values: CDR1 WSHSY, CDR2 SAAADI. V was shortened by 3 bases and J by 5 bases, with 10 bases between the two germline ends. CDR3 length: 14 residues.

In the case of this clone: The junction departs from the called germline gene at one end, perhaps through a read error. The CDR3 sequence is CSSSFSNEQYF. CDR3 DNA: TGTTCCAGCAGCTTTAGTAACGAGCAGTACTTC. The rearrangement uses TRBV7-9 and TRBJ2-7; no clear D. The CDR3 contains 11 residues. Germline CDR1 is SEHNR and CDR2 is FQNEAQ (reference sequence).

Turning to this clone: Other DNA sequences within the sample encode an identical CDR3. The gene calls are TRBV6-5 and TRBJ2-5; D possibly corresponds to TRBD2 (7 bases). The CDR3 totals 13 residues. Trimming took 5 bases from V and 5 from J, leaving 12 bases between them. The germline V gene has CDR1 MNHEY and CDR2 SVGAGI. This CDR3 reads CASSPGGRETQYF. The CDR3 DNA follows: TGTGCCAGCAGTCCCGGGGGGCGGGAGACCCAGTACTTC.

CDR3 DNA sequence: TGTGCCAGCAGTTTGACAAAAGAGCAGTACTTC. It yields the protein CASSLTKEQYF. The chain recombines TRBV6-6 with TRBJ2-7; D remains ambiguous. This CDR3 is 11 amino acids long. Germline V gene sequence: CDR1 MNHNY, CDR2 SVGAGI (reference sequence). Trimming took off 4 bases at V and 7 bases at J, with 8 bases between the two ends.

A word on this clone: One junction end disagrees with the germline gene, perhaps due to a read error. The genes are TRBV2 and TRBJ1-2, with unresolved D. Germline assignment: CDR1 SNHLY and CDR2 FYNNEI. The CDR3 spans 13 residues. The chain's CDR3 is CVSSESPSYGYTF. In nucleotides, the CDR3 is TGTGTCAGCAGTGAGAGCCCCTCCTATGGCTACACCTTC.

The V and J genes are TRBV6-5 and TRBJ1-2; D is ambiguous. This CDR3 has 14 amino acids. Germline-derived CDR1 and CDR2 are MNHEY and SVGAGI. Trimming took off 4 bases at V and 2 bases at J, with 11 bases between the two ends. The CDR3 region is CASSSVTANYGYTF. CDR3 nucleotide sequence: TGTGCCAGCAGTTCGGTAACCGCAAACTATGGCTACACCTTC.

V and J are TRBV5-5 and TRBJ2-2; 9 bases fit TRBD2. The CDR3 extends over 16 amino acids. With V trimmed by 6 bases and J by 7 bases, 13 bases remained unmatched. CDR1 and CDR2 (germline): SGHKS, YYEKEE (reference sequence). CDR3 amino acids: CASTPLDSGRGGELFF. CDR3 nucleotide sequence: TGTGCCAGCACCCCTCTAGATAGCGGGAGAGGCGGGGAGCTGTTTTTT.

The sample holds one count of this clone. The rearrangement links TRBV5-1 to TRBJ2-5; D possibly corresponds to TRBD2 (6 bases). Germline lookup yields CDR1 SGHRS and CDR2 YFSETQ. With 8 bases removed from V and 1 base from J, the gap between germline ends came to 15 bases. The CDR3 is 14 amino acids. DNA of the CDR3: TGCGCCAGTCTGGGGGGAGTCCTCCAAGAGACCCAGTACTTC. Translation: CASLGGVLQETQYF.

The chain recombines TRBV29-1 with TRBJ2-7; 8 positions match TRBD2. Germline loops: CDR1 SQVTM, CDR2 ANQGSEA. The CDR3 is 15 amino acids. Trimming at V came to 4 bases and at J to 5 bases, leaving 13 bases not matched to a gene. The CDR3 here is CSVGGRGTRGDEQYF. The CDR3 DNA follows: TGCAGCGTTGGTGGACGCGGGACTAGGGGGGACGAGCAGTACTTC.

V usage is TRBV13 and J usage is TRBJ2-7, with 8 bases matching TRBD2. The CDR3 has 14 amino acids. Per germline, CDR1 PRHDT and CDR2 FYEKMQ (reference sequence). V lost 4 bases and J lost 2; bases outside the gene matches: 4. The DNA of the CDR3 is TGTGCCAGCAGCTACCCGGGGGGGACCTACGAGCAGTACTTC. This gives the protein CASSYPGGTYEQYF. The full variable domain, completed using reference TRBV13 and TRBJ2-7, is AAGVIQSPRHLIKEKRETATLKCYPIPRHDTVYWYQQGPGQDPQFLISFYEKMQSDKGSIPDRFSAQQFSDYHSELNMSSLELGDSALYFCASSYPGGTYEQYFGPGTRLTVT.

CDR3 sequence (DNA): TGTGCCAGCTCACCCGTGACAGGGGAAGAGACCCAGTACTTC. This translates into CASSPVTGEETQYF. J is TRBJ2-5 and V is TRBV18, with 8 nucleotides matching TRBD1. J lost 3 bases, V lost 3 bases, and 3 bases had no gene match. Germline CDR1 and CDR2: KGHSH and LQKENI. The CDR3 runs to 14 residues.

CDR3 loop: CASSAGLPTDTQYF. The CDR3 DNA reads TGTGCCAGCAGCGCGGGACTCCCCACAGATACGCAGTATTTT. The chain is built from TRBV7-9 and TRBJ2-3, with D perhaps matching TRBD2 (6 bases). Germline-derived CDR1 and CDR2 are SEHNR and FQNEAQ (reference sequence). The CDR3 has 14 residues. The V end was cut by 5 bases, the J end by 2 bases, with 11 bases between.

The rearrangement joins TRBV5-1 to TRBJ2-3, with TRBD1 identical over 8 bases. Trimming at V came to 7 bases and at J to 4 bases, leaving 17 bases not matched to a gene. The CDR3 is 17 residues long. Germline V CDR1 and CDR2: SGHRS, YFSETQ. The CDR3 DNA reads as TGCGCCAGCGCCAGGGGGCGTTCAACACGGGCGGCAGATACGCAGTATTTT. This translates into CASARGRSTRAADTQYF.

V gene TRBV11-2 combines with J gene TRBJ1-1; tentative D call: TRBD1 (6 bases). The CDR3 consists of 14 residues. V was cut by 1 base and J by 3 bases, with 9 bases left in between. CDR1 and CDR2 from the germline V gene are SGHAT and FQNNGV. The CDR3 sequence is CASSLVGGDTEAFF. The CDR3 nucleotides read TGTGCCAGCAGCTTAGTAGGGGGGGACACTGAAGCTTTCTTT.

The chain is built from TRBV19 and TRBJ2-1; no firm D call. Germline values: CDR1 LNHDA, CDR2 SQIVND (reference sequence). Trimming stripped 5 bases from V and 9 bases from J, with 17 bases between. CDR3 length: 14 residues. CDR3 loop: CASSSASNSPEQFF. CDR3 nucleotides: TGTGCCAGTAGTTCCGCCTCGAACTCGCCTGAGCAGTTCTTC.

This chain joins TRBV6-4 and TRBJ2-7, with 11 bases fitting TRBD2. J lost 8 bases, V lost 10 bases, and 16 bases had no gene match. The length of the CDR3 is 15 residues. CDR1 is MRHNA and CDR2 is SNTAGT in the germline V gene. CDR3 bases: TGTGCCATACCTTCCGGGACTAGCGGCACGGGCAAGCAGTACTTC. Its protein is CAIPSGTSGTGKQYF.

This clone is medium-sized. V and J are TRBV6-1 and TRBJ2-1; possibly TRBD2 for D (6 bases). V was trimmed by 1 base and J by 8 bases, leaving 12 bases between them. CDR3 size: 14 residues. The germline V gene has CDR1 MNHNS and CDR2 SASEGT. The DNA of the CDR3 is TGTGCCAGCAGTGAAGGTACTAGCCAGGATGAGCAGTTCTTC. It yields the protein CASSEGTSQDEQFF.

The V gene is TRBV19, the J gene TRBJ2-1, with 9 bases matching TRBD1. V gave up 7 bases and J gave up 3 bases; unmatched junction bases: 4. The CDR3 is made up of 14 amino acids. Germline CDR1 is LNHDA and CDR2 is SQIVND (reference sequence). CDR3 in DNA: TGTGCCAGTAAGCGGACAGGGGTCTACAATGAGCAGTTCTTC. Translating gives CASKRTGVYNEQFF.

The V gene is TRBV2, the J gene TRBJ1-1; no reliable D call. The CDR3 runs to 11 residues. Germline V gives CDR1 SNHLY, CDR2 FYNNEI. V lost 5 bases and J 2 bases, leaving 3 bases between the germline ends. DNA for the CDR3: TGTGCCAGCAGTCGTAACACTGAAGCTTTCTTT. This gives the protein CASSRNTEAFF.

The CDR3 is CASTLPTSGSSTGELFF. As DNA, the CDR3 is TGTGCCAGCACCCTTCCCACTAGCGGGAGTAGTACCGGGGAGCTGTTTTTT. This chain joins TRBV11-2 and TRBJ2-2, with 11 bases that match TRBD2. V gave up 7 bases and J gave up 5 bases; unmatched junction bases: 12. The CDR3 spans 17 residues. The germline gives CDR1 SGHAT, CDR2 FQNNGV.

J is TRBJ1-2 and V is TRBV28; 10 bases align to TRBD1. With V trimmed by 1 base and J by 14 bases, 7 bases remained unmatched. This CDR3 has 13 amino acids. Germline-derived CDR1 and CDR2 are MDHEN and SYDVKM. The CDR3, as DNA: TGTGCCAGCAGTTTATCAGACAGGGGGCTTAGTACCTTC. This encodes CASSLSDRGLSTF.

The genes are TRBV4-1 and TRBJ2-7; D not certain. This CDR3 region has 16 residues. Germline loops: CDR1 MGHRA, CDR2 YSYEKL. V dropped 1 base and J dropped 0 bases, with 13 bases sitting between them. DNA of the CDR3: TGCGCCAGCAGCCAAGGCGGTTTGCGGAGCTCCTACGAGCAGTACTTC. Translation gives CASSQGGLRSSYEQYF.

The chain couples TRBV27 to TRBJ2-1; tentative D call: TRBD1 (6 bases). Germline CDR1 is MNHEY and CDR2 is SMNVEV (reference sequence). This CDR3 contains 15 residues. Trimming stripped 5 bases from V and 4 bases from J, with 15 bases between. CDR3 sequence (DNA): TGTGCCAGCAGTCTCGAAGGACAGACATACAATGAGCAGTTCTTC. Protein: CASSLEGQTYNEQFF.

This clone came up a few times. This chain joins TRBV6-5 and TRBJ1-2, with D perhaps TRBD1 (5 bases). V was pared by 0 bases and J by 7 bases, with 9 bases between. The CDR3 spans 13 residues. Germline V gene data show CDR1 as MNHEY and CDR2 as SVGAGI. The CDR3 nucleotides are TGTGCCAGCAGTTACTCACAGGCTGGTGGCTACACCTTC. Residues: CASSYSQAGGYTF.

The chain uses TRBV7-2 and TRBJ2-3, with D possibly TRBD1 on 9 matching bases. Trimming stripped 4 bases from V and 7 bases from J, with 21 bases between. The CDR3 is 16 amino acids. CDR1 and CDR2 (germline): SGHTA, FQGNSA. The CDR3 loop is CASSSTGGAGGNTQYF. CDR3 sequence (DNA): TGTGCCAGCAGCTCGACAGGGGGGGCGGGGGGTAATACGCAGTATTTT.